This TCR beta chain was captured in a study of blood T cell repertoires in COVID-19. Study context: COVID-19 samples, acute and convalescent, were from the United States, Italy and Spain.

As for this clone: The identical CDR3 is also encoded by other nucleotide sequences in the sample.

Assay: immunoSEQ multiplex PCR; the TCRdb copy retains only in-frame clones and omits some. The table shows hundreds of thousands of clones, with around 88% occurring only once. V shed 0 bases, J shed 3 bases, and the junction held 6 bases outside the gene matches. This CDR3 contains 15 residues. Per the germline V gene, CDR1 is SGHRS and CDR2 is YFSETQ. J is TRBJ2-7 and V is TRBV5-1; TRBD2 agrees at 7 bases. This receptor was identified in an elderly man with acute or convalescent COVID-19. Sequenced: peripheral blood. CDR3 coding DNA: TGCGCCAGCAGCTTGGCGTCTAGCGGACGCTACGAGCAGTACTTC. Protein product: CASSLASSGRYEQYF.